This T cell receptor beta chain was captured in a study of cytotoxic CD8 clonotypes in ibrutinib-treated CLL. Notes on the study in general: Elevated clonality accompanied ibrutinib response, with a return toward baseline values at progression. Higher circulating CD8+ T-cell counts strongly accompanied higher baseline clonality, above age-matched healthy donors. Few clonotypes were public, and these shrank or held steady under treatment.

The repertoire was sequenced with immunoSEQ multiplex PCR; TCRdb's copy has only in-frame clones and lacks some. This table has some 140,000 clones, approximately 81% appearing once. V lost 3 bases and J lost 1; bases outside the gene matches: 2. This CDR3 comprises 14 residues. Germline lookup yields CDR1 MGHDK and CDR2 SYGVNS. Turning to this clone: As yet, its antigen is unknown.

The TCR was taken from a human donor with chronic lymphocytic leukemia. The sample in question was PBMCs, obtained after 12 months of ibrutinib treatment. The chain joins TRBV25-1 to TRBJ1-1; 7 bases line up with TRBD1. The DNA of the CDR3 is TGTGCCAGCAGTGAGGGACAGTCGAACACTGAAGCTTTCTTT. Protein: CASSEGQSNTEAFF.